A selection of T cell receptor beta chains follows, all from one sample in a study of blood T cells in healthy people across ages. TCRdb recomputed calls from the 5' RACE reads with MiXCR, one row per CDR3 protein. In the table there are around 1.7 million distinct CDR3 sequences, roughly 30% of which are singletons. The sample consisted of blood. Receptors originate from a woman aged 25 to 39 in good health. CDR3s include the opening cysteine and the closing phenylalanine or tryptophan. D genes are given only for firm matches. A row's size may be missing; if present it is once, few, many or a size class.

j_gene: TRBJ1-4
d_gene: NA
v_gene: TRBV20-1
abundance: NA
CDR3nt: TGCAGTGCCCGCCGGGCGGGGGAAAAACTGTTTTTT
CDR3aa: CSARRAGEKLFF

j_gene: TRBJ1-4
d_gene: NA
v_gene: TRBV12-3/TRBV12-4
abundance: once
CDR3nt: TGTGCCAGCAGTTTCTTGGGGAAGGAAAAACTGTTTTTT
CDR3aa: CASSFLGKEKLFF

j_gene: TRBJ2-2
d_gene: TRBD1
v_gene: TRBV11-2
abundance: NA
CDR3nt: TGTGCCAGCAGGACGACAGGGGCCGGGGAGCTGTTTTTT
CDR3aa: CASRTTGAGELFF

j_gene: TRBJ2-3
d_gene: TRBD2
v_gene: TRBV13
abundance: NA
CDR3nt: TGTGCCAGCAGTTCCAAGCGGGGTCGGGCAGATACGCAGTATTTT
CDR3aa: CASSSKRGRADTQYF

j_gene: TRBJ2-1
d_gene: TRBD2
v_gene: TRBV12-3/TRBV12-4
abundance: few
CDR3nt: TGTGCCAGCAGATTTAGCGGGAGGATCGATGAGCAGTTCTTC
CDR3aa: CASRFSGRIDEQFF

j_gene: TRBJ1-1
d_gene: NA
v_gene: TRBV7-2
abundance: NA
CDR3nt: TGTGCCAGCAGCTTAGCGGGGGGCGGGCCTGAAGCTTTCTTT
CDR3aa: CASSLAGGGPEAFF

j_gene: TRBJ1-4
d_gene: NA
v_gene: TRBV7-2
abundance: many
CDR3nt: TGTGCCAGCAGCTTAACGCCAACTAATGAAAAACTGTTTTTT
CDR3aa: CASSLTPTNEKLFF

j_gene: TRBJ1-1
d_gene: NA
v_gene: TRBV6-1
abundance: few
CDR3nt: TGTGCCAGCAGTGAAATTTCGGCTTTCTTT
CDR3aa: CASSEISAFF

j_gene: TRBJ2-4
d_gene: TRBD2
v_gene: TRBV20-1
abundance: few
CDR3nt: TGCAGTGCTAGAGAGGCGTCTAGCGGGATCAAAAACATTCAGTACTTC
CDR3aa: CSAREASSGIKNIQYF

j_gene: TRBJ2-1
d_gene: TRBD2
v_gene: TRBV29-1
abundance: NA
CDR3nt: TGCAGCGTTGAAGTAGCGGCTAGCGGGACAGCTGGGGATGAGCAGTTCTTC
CDR3aa: CSVEVAASGTAGDEQFF

j_gene: TRBJ1-5
d_gene: TRBD1
v_gene: TRBV28
abundance: once
CDR3nt: TGTGCCAGCAGTACGGGACAGCACAATCAGCCCCAGCATTTT
CDR3aa: CASSTGQHNQPQHF

j_gene: TRBJ2-7
d_gene: TRBD1
v_gene: TRBV10-3
abundance: NA
CDR3nt: TGTGCCATCAGTGTGACAGGGTCAGCCTACGAGCAGTACTTC
CDR3aa: CAISVTGSAYEQYF

j_gene: TRBJ2-1
d_gene: NA
v_gene: TRBV29-1
abundance: few
CDR3nt: TGCAGCGTTTCGGCAGGGGCTAGCTCCTACAATGAGCAGTTCTTC
CDR3aa: CSVSAGASSYNEQFF

j_gene: TRBJ2-7
d_gene: TRBD1
v_gene: TRBV28
abundance: NA
CDR3nt: TGTGCCAGCAGTGCCAACCCCGGGACAGGGCCCGACGAGCAGTACTTC
CDR3aa: CASSANPGTGPDEQYF

j_gene: TRBJ2-4
d_gene: TRBD1
v_gene: TRBV20-1
abundance: many
CDR3nt: TGCAGTGCTAGCCCGGGACAGGGGAGCCTCATAGCCAAAAACATTCAGTACTTC
CDR3aa: CSASPGQGSLIAKNIQYF

j_gene: TRBJ2-3
d_gene: NA
v_gene: TRBV28
abundance: NA
CDR3nt: TGTGCCAGCAGATTCACGGGCCCCGATACGCAGTATTTT
CDR3aa: CASRFTGPDTQYF

j_gene: TRBJ2-1
d_gene: TRBD2
v_gene: TRBV29-1
abundance: NA
CDR3nt: TGCAGCGGGAGCGGGAGGGCCCGGTCTGAGCAGTTCTTC
CDR3aa: CSGSGRARSEQFF

j_gene: TRBJ2-1
d_gene: TRBD1
v_gene: TRBV20-1
abundance: few
CDR3nt: TGCAGTGCCCCGGGACAGGCCACCAATGAGCAGTTCTTC
CDR3aa: CSAPGQATNEQFF

j_gene: TRBJ2-4
d_gene: TRBD2
v_gene: TRBV11-2
abundance: many
CDR3nt: TGTGCCAGCAGCTTGACTAGCGGGGGGGCCGGAGGCATTCAGTACTTC
CDR3aa: CASSLTSGGAGGIQYF

j_gene: TRBJ1-5
d_gene: NA
v_gene: TRBV6-6
abundance: many
CDR3nt: TGTGCCAGCAGTGACTCGAGGGGAGGGAATCAGCCCCAGCATTTT
CDR3aa: CASSDSRGGNQPQHF